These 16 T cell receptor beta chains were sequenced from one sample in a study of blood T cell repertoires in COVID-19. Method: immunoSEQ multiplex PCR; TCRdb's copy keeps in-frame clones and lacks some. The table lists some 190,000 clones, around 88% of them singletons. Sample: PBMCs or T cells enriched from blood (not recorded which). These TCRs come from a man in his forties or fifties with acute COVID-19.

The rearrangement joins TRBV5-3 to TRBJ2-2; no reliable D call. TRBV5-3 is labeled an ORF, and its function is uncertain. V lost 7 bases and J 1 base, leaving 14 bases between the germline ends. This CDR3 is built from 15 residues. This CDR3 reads CARPSPLVNTGELFF. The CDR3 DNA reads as TGTGCCAGACCCTCACCTTTAGTGAACACCGGGGAGCTGTTTTTT.

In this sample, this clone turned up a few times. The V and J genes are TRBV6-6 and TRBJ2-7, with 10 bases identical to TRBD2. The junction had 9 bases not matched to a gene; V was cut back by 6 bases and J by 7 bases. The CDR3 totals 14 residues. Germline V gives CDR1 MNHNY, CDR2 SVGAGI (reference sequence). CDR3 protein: CASRVAGGMGEQYF. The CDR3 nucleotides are TGTGCCAGCAGAGTAGCGGGAGGAATGGGAGAGCAGTACTTC.

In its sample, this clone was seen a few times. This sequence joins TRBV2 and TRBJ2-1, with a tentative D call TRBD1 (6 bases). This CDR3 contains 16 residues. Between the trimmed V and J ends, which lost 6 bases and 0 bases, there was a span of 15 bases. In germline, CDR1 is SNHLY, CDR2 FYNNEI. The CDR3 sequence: CASSWTDLSSYNEQFF. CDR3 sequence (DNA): TGTGCCAGCAGCTGGACAGATTTGAGCTCCTACAATGAGCAGTTCTTC.

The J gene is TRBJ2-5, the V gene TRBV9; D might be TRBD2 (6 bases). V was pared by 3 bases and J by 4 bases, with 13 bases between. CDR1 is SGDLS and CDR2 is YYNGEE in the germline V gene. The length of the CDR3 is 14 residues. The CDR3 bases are TGTGCCAGCAGCGCAGTTTCGGGAGCAGAGACCCAGTACTTC. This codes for CASSAVSGAETQYF.

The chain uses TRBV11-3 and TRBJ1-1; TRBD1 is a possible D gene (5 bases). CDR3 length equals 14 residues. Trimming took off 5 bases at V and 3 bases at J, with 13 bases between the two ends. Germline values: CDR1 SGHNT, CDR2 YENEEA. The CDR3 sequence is CASSPRLGHTEAFF. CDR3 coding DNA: TGTGCCAGCAGCCCCAGACTGGGGCACACTGAAGCTTTCTTT.

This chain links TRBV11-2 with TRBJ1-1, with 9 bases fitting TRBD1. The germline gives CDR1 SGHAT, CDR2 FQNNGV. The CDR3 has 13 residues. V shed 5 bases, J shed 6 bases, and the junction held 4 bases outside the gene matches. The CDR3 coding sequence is TGTGCCAGCAGCCGGGACAGGGCCGCTGAAGCTTTCTTT. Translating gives CASSRDRAAEAFF.

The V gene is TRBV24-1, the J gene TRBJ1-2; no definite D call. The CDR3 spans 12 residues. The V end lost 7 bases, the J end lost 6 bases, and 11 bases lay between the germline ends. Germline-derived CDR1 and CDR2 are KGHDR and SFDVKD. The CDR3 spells CATSGPGNGYTF. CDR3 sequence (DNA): TGTGCCACCAGCGGCCCGGGGAATGGCTACACCTTC.

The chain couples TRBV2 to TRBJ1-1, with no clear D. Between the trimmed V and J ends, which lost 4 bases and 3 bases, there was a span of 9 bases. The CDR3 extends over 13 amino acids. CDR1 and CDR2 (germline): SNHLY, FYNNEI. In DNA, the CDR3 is TGTGCCAGCAGTGTGGAGGGAGACACTGAAGCTTTCTTT. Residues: CASSVEGDTEAFF.

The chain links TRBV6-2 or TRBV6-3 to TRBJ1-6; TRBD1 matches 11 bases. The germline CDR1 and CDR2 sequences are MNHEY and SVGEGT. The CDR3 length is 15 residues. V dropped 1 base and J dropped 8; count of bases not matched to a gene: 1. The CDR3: CASSYWGQGDSPLHF. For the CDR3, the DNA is TGTGCCAGCAGTTACTGGGGACAGGGGGATTCACCCCTCCACTTT.

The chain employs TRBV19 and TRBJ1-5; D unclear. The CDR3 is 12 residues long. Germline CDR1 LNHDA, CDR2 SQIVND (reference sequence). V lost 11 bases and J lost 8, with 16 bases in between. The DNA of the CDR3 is TGTGCCGGAGGACGGATCGGGAAGCCCCAGCATTTT. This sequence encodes CAGGRIGKPQHF.

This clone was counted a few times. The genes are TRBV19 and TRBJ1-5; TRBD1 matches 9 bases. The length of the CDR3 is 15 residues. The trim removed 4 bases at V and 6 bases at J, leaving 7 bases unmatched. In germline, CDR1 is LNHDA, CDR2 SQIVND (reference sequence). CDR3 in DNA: TGTGCCAGTAGTAGAACAGGGGGCGGCAGTCAGCCCCAGCATTTT. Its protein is CASSRTGGGSQPQHF.

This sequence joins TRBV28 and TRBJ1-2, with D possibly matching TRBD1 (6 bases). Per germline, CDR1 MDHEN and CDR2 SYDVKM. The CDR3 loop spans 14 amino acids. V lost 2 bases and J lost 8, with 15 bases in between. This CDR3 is CASSLNAGGGGYTF. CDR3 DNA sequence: TGTGCCAGCAGTTTAAATGCGGGGGGCGGGGGCTACACCTTC.

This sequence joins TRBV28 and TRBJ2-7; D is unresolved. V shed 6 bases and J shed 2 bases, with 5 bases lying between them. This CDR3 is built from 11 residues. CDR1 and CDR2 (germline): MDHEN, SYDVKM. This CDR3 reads CASRSPYEQYF. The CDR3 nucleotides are TGTGCCAGCAGGTCTCCCTACGAGCAGTACTTC.

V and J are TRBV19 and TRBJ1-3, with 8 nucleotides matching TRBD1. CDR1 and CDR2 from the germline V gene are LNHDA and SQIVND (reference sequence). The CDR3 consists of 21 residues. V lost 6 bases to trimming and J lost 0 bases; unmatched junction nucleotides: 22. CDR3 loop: CASSTLGGTGTQKLSGNTIYF. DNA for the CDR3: TGTGCCAGTAGCACCCTCGGGGGGACAGGAACACAAAAACTCTCTGGAAACACCATATATTTT.

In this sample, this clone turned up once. CDR3 residues: CASSLQTSGSHNEQFF. CDR3 nucleotide sequence: TGCGCCAGCAGCCTCCAAACTAGCGGGAGCCACAATGAGCAGTTCTTC. This sequence joins TRBV5-1 and TRBJ2-1, with 11 bases lining up with TRBD2. V gave up 4 bases and J gave up 5 bases; unmatched junction bases: 8. Germline V lookup: CDR1 SGHRS, CDR2 YFSETQ. CDR3 length: 16 residues.

The CDR3 loop is CASSLGVISYEQYF. The CDR3 DNA reads as TGCGCCAGCAGCTTGGGAGTGATCTCCTACGAGCAGTACTTC. This chain links TRBV5-1 with TRBJ2-7; D uncertain. V was cut by 0 bases and J by 0 bases, with 7 bases left in between. CDR3 length: 14 amino acids. CDR1 and CDR2 from the germline V gene are SGHRS and YFSETQ.